The 13 T cell receptor beta chains below come from one sample, sequenced in a study of CD8 T cells in ankylosing spondylitis. Using its own MiXCR run on the 5' RACE reads, TCRdb lists one record per CDR3 protein. The sample consists of 200,000 or so distinct CDR3 sequences, 15% to 20% of them appearing once. Specimen: blood, either unsorted or a sorted T cell fraction (not recorded which). These receptors were obtained from a male donor aged 5-29 years with ankylosing spondylitis or in good health (not recorded which).

This clonotype was detected only a few times. The J gene is TRBJ2-5, the V gene TRBV7-6, with TRBD1 matching 8 bases. CDR1 is SGHVS and CDR2 is FNYEAQ in the germline V gene. The CDR3 runs to 15 residues. The V segment lost 3 bases and the J segment 1 base; nucleotides outside the gene matches: 4. The CDR3 loop reads CASSFTGGSQETQYF. For the CDR3, the DNA is TGTGCCAGCAGCTTTACAGGGGGTTCCCAAGAGACCCAGTACTTC.

The chain couples TRBV28 to TRBJ2-7; D not certain. V was clipped by 9 bases and J by 2 bases, with 17 bases between them. Germline CDR1 MDHEN, CDR2 SYDVKM. The CDR3 runs 14 residues. The CDR3 sequence is CASARAGFTYEQYF. As DNA, the CDR3 is TGTGCCAGTGCCCGTGCCGGGTTCACCTACGAGCAGTACTTC.

J is TRBJ2-3 and V is TRBV7-6, with TRBD2 identical over 9 bases. Germline assignment: CDR1 SGHVS and CDR2 FNYEAQ. The CDR3 sequence is 16 residues long. The V segment lost 2 bases and the J segment 2 bases; nucleotides outside the gene matches: 5. The CDR3 coding sequence is TGTGCCAGCAGCTTAATTAGCGGGAGAGCCACAGATACGCAGTATTTT. Its translation: CASSLISGRATDTQYF. The variable domain in full, with the rest retrieved from reference TRBV7-6 and TRBJ2-3, is GAGVSQSPRYKVTKRGQDVALRCDPISGHVSLYWYRQALGQGPEFLTYFNYEAQQDKSGLPNDRFSAERPEGSISTLTIQRTEQRDSAMYRCASSLISGRATDTQYFGPGTRLTVL.

This clonotype was counted many times. The chain employs TRBV14 and TRBJ2-5; 7 bases are a match to TRBD1. The CDR3 extends over 18 amino acids. CDR1 is SGHDN, CDR2 FVKESK, per germline. V lost 4 bases to trimming and J lost 2 bases; unmatched junction nucleotides: 16. The CDR3 nucleotides are TGTGCCAGCAGCCGATACCAATCTCAGACAGGGCGTCAAGAGACCCAGTACTTC. Encoded protein: CASSRYQSQTGRQETQYF.

This clonotype has just a few counts. The V gene is TRBV6-2 or TRBV6-3, the J gene TRBJ2-3; a weak D match, TRBD2 (5 bases). The CDR3 loop spans 11 amino acids. Germline V lookup: CDR1 MNHEY, CDR2 SVGEGT. V shed 4 bases and J shed 14 bases, with 13 bases lying between them. DNA of the CDR3: TGTGCCAGCAGTTCCAGGACTGATTCGTATTTT. Amino acid sequence: CASSSRTDSYF.

This clonotype appeared many times. V is TRBV30 and J is TRBJ2-3; D not resolved. CDR1 and CDR2 (germline): GTSNPN, SVGIG (reference sequence). Trimming removed 2 bases at V and 6 bases at J, with 9 bases between. CDR3 length equals 12 residues. CDR3: CAWSPSADTQYF. As DNA, the CDR3 is TGTGCCTGGAGTCCCAGCGCGGATACGCAGTATTTT.

This clonotype was recorded many times. In DNA, the CDR3 is TGTGCCAGCAGTCCACTGGGCTCTGGGGCCAACGTCCTGACTTTC. Its protein is CASSPLGSGANVLTF. The chain has TRBV12-3 or TRBV12-4 and TRBJ2-6; D is unresolved. CDR3 length equals 15 residues. Trimming cost V 5 bases and J 0 bases, with 8 bases left between them.

This clonotype showed up just a few times. The chain is built from TRBV7-3 and TRBJ2-7; D is unresolved. The ends were cut back, 2 bases at V and 4 bases at J, with 12 bases in the middle. The germline V gene has CDR1 SGHTA and CDR2 FQGTGA. The CDR3 has 14 residues. The CDR3 DNA reads TGTGCCAGCAGCTTAGGTAGACCGGTGTACGAGCAGTACTTC. This sequence encodes CASSLGRPVYEQYF.

Many counts were recorded for this clonotype. This chain connects TRBV24-1 to TRBJ1-1, with 7 positions matching TRBD1. The germline gives CDR1 KGHDR, CDR2 SFDVKD. This CDR3 is 17 amino acids long. The V gene end was trimmed by 3 bases and the J gene end by 11 bases; junction bases not matched to a gene: 20. Here the CDR3 reads CATSDAGQLSPDFLAFF. In DNA, the CDR3 is TGTGCCACCAGTGATGCGGGACAGCTGTCCCCCGACTTTTTGGCTTTCTTT.

Many counts were recorded for this clonotype. CDR3 in DNA: TGTGCCAGCAGCCCTGGACAGGGGAGTTGGGAGCAGTACGTC. This translates into CASSPGQGSWEQYV. The gene calls are TRBV6-1 and TRBJ2-7, with 9 nucleotides matching TRBD1. Germline CDR1 and CDR2: MNHNS and SASEGT. The CDR3 totals 14 residues. V gave up 6 bases and J gave up 7 bases; unmatched junction bases: 10.

This clonotype appeared many times. The chain combines TRBV12-3 or TRBV12-4 with TRBJ2-1; D is unclear. The CDR3 runs to 13 residues. V was trimmed by 0 bases and J by 15 bases, leaving 15 bases between them. The CDR3 coding sequence is TGTGCCAGCAGTTTAGCAGCCGGACGGGTCGCGTTCTTC. Encoded protein: CASSLAAGRVAFF.

This clonotype has ten or more counts. DNA of the CDR3: TGCGCCAGCAGCTTGGATCAGGGCTGGGCCGGGGAGCTGTTTTTT. It yields the protein CASSLDQGWAGELFF. The chain couples TRBV5-1 to TRBJ2-2; possible D gene TRBD1, 5 bases. Germline V gene sequence: CDR1 SGHRS, CDR2 YFSETQ. Trimming shortened V by 0 bases and J by 6 bases, and 12 bases separated the two germline ends. The length of the CDR3 is 15 residues. Looking up the rest from reference TRBV5-1 and TRBJ2-2 gives the full variable domain: KAGVTQTPRYLIKTRGQQVTLSCSPISGHRSVSWYQQTPGQGLQFLFEYFSETQRNKGNFPGRFSGRQFSNSRSEMNVSTLELGDSALYLCASSLDQGWAGELFFGEGSRLTVL.

This clonotype was seen ten or more times. The rearrangement uses TRBV5-1 and TRBJ2-7; no clear D. The CDR3 is 14 residues long. CDR1 is SGHRS and CDR2 is YFSETQ in the germline V gene. Trimming cost V 4 bases and J 2 bases, with 13 bases left between them. CDR3 coding DNA: TGCGCCAGCAGCGTGGAACGGGTCGCCTACGAGCAGTACTTC. It is translated as CASSVERVAYEQYF.